This T cell receptor (beta chain) was found in a study of T cell repertoires in cytomegalovirus infection (dated by TCRdb to 2018 to 2020). Looking at the study overall: Because public TCR beta signatures pointed to carriage of CMV infection together with the matching HLA type, the HLA type of each donor mattered for the analysis. Overall study results and their limits: The ex vivo response was dominated by HLA-C-restricted CMV-specific TCR beta clonotypes, which also provided the single most frequent clonotype in two of eight donors. Cumulative frequency of public TCR beta family members discriminated carriers of CMV infection plus the relevant HLA type in this cohort and an independent 352-donor cohort.

Instrument on record: Illumina HiSeq 1500. TCRdb reworked the public reads: Q25 trimming with fastp, MiXCR clone assembly, productive beta chains retained. Rows are unified per CDR3 protein, each entry keeping the most common DNA and genes. Here the sample has over 450,000 distinct CDR3 sequences; around 10% occur a single time. The top ten clonotypes cover more than 8.5% of the sample. There are a few counts of this clonotype. Which antigen it targets is not known. Qualities for individual bases were not recorded, and no much larger clone is one base off. Reading the germline V gene gives CDR1 SQVTM and CDR2 ANQGSEA. Trimming accounts for 1 base at V and 4 bases at J, while the number of junction bases matched to no gene is 2. Including the terminal cysteine and phenylalanine, the CDR3 comprises 13 residues. The DNA shown is the 39-base CDR3, in frame from base 1.

The sequenced sample was PBMCs. This TCR was sampled from a human donor in good health (CMV status not recorded). Some clones in this sample may be carry-over from other donors' samples. The rearrangement joined TRBV29-1 to TRBJ2-5; TRBD1 matches 8 bases in the middle. This receptor has the CDR3 CSVEARGRETQYF. The nucleotides read TGCAGCGTTGAAGCCAGGGGGCGAGAGACCCAGTACTTC. This CDR3, with the reference TRBV29-1 and TRBJ2-5 proteins standing in past its ends, gives the full variable domain SAVISQKPSRDICQRGTSLTIQCQVDSQVTMMFWYRQQPGQSLTLIATANQGSEATYESGFVIDKFPISRPNLTFSTLTVSNMSPEDSSIYLCSVEARGRETQYFGPGTRLLVL.